This TCR beta chain originates from a study of blood T cells in healthy people across ages (dated by TCRdb to between 2014 and 2016). For the wider study: In model experiments, template switching captured about one uniquely barcoded TCR beta cDNA molecule for every two T cells. Donors of different ages were randomly distributed across sequencing lanes to avoid experimental bias. The study analyzed two additional independent replicas of 1 million unique cDNA reads from the same blood draw for two donors, one aged 18 to 29 and one aged 80 or older. The study measured age-related changes in TCR beta repertoire diversity using deep sequencing normalized with unique cDNA molecular identifiers. Donors were grouped into four age groups: young (average 16 years), middle-aged (roughly 38), aged (around 56) and long-lived (just over 80). Broader findings and caveats from the paper: Estimates of total diversity from one million sequenced T cells were regarded as lower bounds and underestimates. Compared with the aged group, more naive CD4+ T cells, fewer expanded clones and increased TCR diversity were shown by the long-lived group, suggesting age selection. The CMV infection status of donors was not known, potentially confounding age-related changes in expanded clonotypes. Observed TCR beta diversity correlated strongly with the percentage of naive T cells measured by flow cytometry. As age increased, observed TCR beta diversity per million T cells dropped in a roughly linear way, and a significant reduction was already evident by age 40. Bulk unsorted PBMC profiling prevented conclusive comparison of naive and antigen-experienced compartments.

V ends up 3 bases short and J 4 bases short, with an unmatched junction base count of 4. CDR1 MNHEY and CDR2 SMNVEV were looked up in the germline V gene (reference sequence). The CDR3 covers 14 residues, taking in both the cysteine and the phenylalanine. Of all the DNA, just the CDR3 is kept, 42 bases in frame from base 1. Library preparation used 5' RACE. TCRdb lists the instrument as Illumina HiSeq 2500. A second 7 to 11 cycle PCR used a sample-barcoded 5' primer and a J-beta primer mix. A unique molecular identifier was introduced onto each TCR beta cDNA molecule by a template-switch 5' adaptor carrying 12 random nucleotides. At least 3 million CDR3-containing paired-end reads were obtained from each sample. First-strand cDNA synthesis was performed from all RNA using the Mint cDNA synthesis kit, with priming by a TRBC-specific oligonucleotide. Following uracil-DNA glycosylase treatment, all cDNA underwent a first 18-cycle PCR with the universal primers M1SS and BC2_uni_R. On the authors' methods: Normalization of each sample was performed by random selection of 1 million high-quality reads, each carrying a distinct molecular identifier. Reads with shared molecular identifiers were discarded instead of being binned into consensus sequences. MiTCR, set to a Q25 quality threshold and the strictest error-elimination algorithm, was used for CDR3 identification, clonotype clustering and error correction. Lower-bound total TCR beta diversity was estimated with a nonparametric unseen species model using Euler transformation. Using fastp at Q25 and MiXCR, TCRdb reprocessed the public reads and kept productive beta chains. Each CDR3 protein appears once, grouped with its most common genes and DNA. The V and J calls, along with clone size, are taken from TCRdb and not from the paper's own processing. The sample contains over 1,300,000 distinct CDR3 sequences, almost 60% of them found a single time. The ten largest clones represent 5.5% to 8% of the sample.

With regard to this clonotype: Its antigen is currently not known. Base-call qualities are not available, and no considerably larger clone is one nucleotide away.

Systemically healthy Caucasian individuals from Russia, 35 to 50 in total and aged about 6 to 95 years, were included as donors. Each donor gave 8 to 10 milliliters of peripheral blood, collected into EDTA-treated Vacutainer tubes. PBMCs were isolated by Ficoll-Paque density-gradient centrifugation, with at least 6 million obtained per sample. Trizol reagent was used to extract total RNA from PBMCs, with at least 5.5 micrograms per sample. For every donor, flow cytometry on a PBMC aliquot measured the percentage of naive CD45RAhigh/CD27high T cells. The sequence joins TRBV27 to TRBJ2-3; 7 central bases correspond to TRBD2. The sample consisted of blood. The TCR sequence derives from a man aged 18 to 29 in good health. The nucleotide sequence is given as TGTGCCAGCAGTTTCCTGGGAGGGTCAGATACGCAGTATTTT. Its protein product is CASSFLGGSDTQYF.